Here is one T cell receptor (beta chain) with its context. A few counts support this clonotype. It has no known antigen specificity. No much larger clonotype is one base removed from it; base qualities were not supplied. The record originates from a study of early T cells in non-severe SARS-CoV-2 infection (dated by TCRdb to about 2021). Broadly, across the study: Bulk RNA from unsorted whole blood was used for TCR sequencing, so alpha and beta chains could not be paired. General conclusions and limits of the study: VDJdb matching was skewed toward anti-spike CD8 responses and likely underestimated virus-specific expansions, missing private and CD4 specificities.

V trim: 4 bases; J trim: 7 bases; unmatched bases: 14. The germline V gene (reference sequence) yields LGHDT for CDR1 and YNNKEL for CDR2. Taken from cysteine to phenylalanine, the CDR3 has 19 residues. Only the CDR3 DNA stays, 57 bases, in frame from base 1. Libraries were prepared through 5' RACE. Sequencing was carried out with a NextSeq 500. Unique molecular identifiers were attached to individual cDNA molecules in the TCR library protocol so that sequencing error and PCR bias could be corrected. TCR alpha and beta chains were both sequenced, and the abundances of alpha and beta sequences in each sample were closely correlated with each other. Turning to the authors' computational methods: Decombinator V4 was used to perform V gene, J gene and CDR3 annotation of TCR sequences. Expanded TCRs were defined as changing significantly between any two time points under a Poisson model with p below 0.0001. TCR abundances were normalised to the total number of TCRs sequenced per sample and were expressed as counts per million. MAIT TCRs were defined by TRAV1-2 paired with TRAJ12, TRAJ20 or TRAJ33, and iNKT TCRs by TRAV10 paired with TRAJ18. VDJdb, accessed 1 November 2021, was searched for CMV, EBV and SARS-CoV-2 annotated TCRs, with TCRs annotated for multiple antigens excluded. In TCRdb, the public reads were trimmed at Q25 with fastp and aligned with MiXCR, with productive beta chains retained. Records with the same CDR3 protein are collapsed into one entry carrying the most frequent genes and DNA. The V and J calls reflect TCRdb's pipeline rather than the authors' work. The sample data list tens of thousands of distinct CDR3 sequences, and roughly 6.1% of these were observed just once. The biggest ten clones account for approximately 5.2% of the sample.

The study was a case-control design nested within a healthcare worker cohort in London, UK, with weekly nasopharyngeal swab PCR tests and blood sampling. Healthcare workers were recruited between 23 and 31 March 2020, during the week of the UK lockdown, and were followed weekly for up to about 15 weeks. The sequenced material came from whole blood. Recombination connected TRBV3-1 to TRBJ2-1, with TRBD2 identical over 15 junction bases. This sequence originates from an adult who was a healthcare worker with PCR-confirmed SARS-CoV-2 infection or an uninfected control (not recorded which). The DNA is TGTGCCAGCAGCCCTACCGGGACTAGCGGGAGGAAAGCCAGAAATGAGCAGTTCTTC. This translates into CASSPTGTSGRKARNEQFF.